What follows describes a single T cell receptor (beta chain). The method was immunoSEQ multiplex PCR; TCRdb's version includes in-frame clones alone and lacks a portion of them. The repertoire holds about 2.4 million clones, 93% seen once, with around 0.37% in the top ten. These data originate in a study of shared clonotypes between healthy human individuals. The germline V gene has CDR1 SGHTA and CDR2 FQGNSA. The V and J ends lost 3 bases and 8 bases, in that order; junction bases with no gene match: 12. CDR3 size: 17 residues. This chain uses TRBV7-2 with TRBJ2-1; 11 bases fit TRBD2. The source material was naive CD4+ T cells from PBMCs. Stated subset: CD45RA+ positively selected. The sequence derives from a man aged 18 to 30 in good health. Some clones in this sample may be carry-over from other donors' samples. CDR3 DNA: TGTGCCAGCAGCTTTGTCTTTACTAGCGGGAGAGGCTATGAGCAGTTCTTC. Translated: CASSFVFTSGRGYEQFF.